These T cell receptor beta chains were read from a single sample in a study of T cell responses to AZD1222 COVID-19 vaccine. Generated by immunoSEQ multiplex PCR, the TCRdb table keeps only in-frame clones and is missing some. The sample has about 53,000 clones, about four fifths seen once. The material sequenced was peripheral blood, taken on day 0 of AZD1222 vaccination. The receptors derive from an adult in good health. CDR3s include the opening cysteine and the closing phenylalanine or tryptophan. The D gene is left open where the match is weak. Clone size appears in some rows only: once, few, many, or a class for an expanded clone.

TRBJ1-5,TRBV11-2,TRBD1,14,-,CASSRGQGDQPQHF,TGTGCCAGCAGCCGAGGACAGGGGGATCAGCCCCAGCATTTT
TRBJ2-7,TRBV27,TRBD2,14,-,CASSRLAGGYEQYF,TGTGCCAGCAGTAGACTAGCGGGAGGCTACGAGCAGTACTTC
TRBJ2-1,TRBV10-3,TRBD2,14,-,CAISGGGRLDEQFF,TGTGCCATCAGTGGTGGCGGGAGGTTAGATGAGCAGTTCTTC
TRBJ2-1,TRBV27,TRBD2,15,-,CASTLLAGEANEQFF,TGTGCCAGCACCCTACTAGCGGGAGAGGCCAATGAGCAGTTCTTC
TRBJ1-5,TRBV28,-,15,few,CAIPLTRGSNQPQHF,TGTGCCATCCCCTTGACCAGGGGTAGCAATCAGCCCCAGCATTTT
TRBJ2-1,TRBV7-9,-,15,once,CASSLAEIYYNEQFF,TGTGCCAGCAGCTTAGCCGAAATATACTACAATGAGCAGTTCTTC
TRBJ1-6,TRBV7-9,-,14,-,CASSLVRDDSPLHF,TGTGCCAGCAGCTTGGTCAGGGATGATTCACCCCTCCACTTT
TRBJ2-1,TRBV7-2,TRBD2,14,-,CASSGLAIYNEQFF,TGTGCCAGCAGCGGACTAGCGATTTACAATGAGCAGTTCTTC
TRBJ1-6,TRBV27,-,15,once,CASSLIRDPPSPLHF,TGTGCCAGCAGCTTAATCCGGGACCCGCCTTCACCCCTCCACTTT
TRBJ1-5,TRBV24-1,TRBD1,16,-,CATSGPGQGVAQPQHF,TGTGCCACCAGTGGCCCGGGACAGGGGGTGGCTCAGCCCCAGCATTTT
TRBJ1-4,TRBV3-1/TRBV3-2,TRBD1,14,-,CASRLRDRGEKLFF,TGTGCCAGCAGACTCCGGGACAGGGGGGAAAAACTGTTTTTT
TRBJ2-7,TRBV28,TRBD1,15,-,CASSPPGGPSYEQYF,TGTGCCAGCAGTCCCCCAGGGGGCCCCTCCTACGAGCAGTACTTC
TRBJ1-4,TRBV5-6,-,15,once,CASSFSLQGGEKLFF,TGTGCCAGCAGCTTCTCGTTGCAGGGTGGCGAAAAACTGTTTTTT
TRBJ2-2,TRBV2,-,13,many,CASRSQQTGELFF,TGTGCCAGCAGGTCCCAACAGACCGGGGAGCTGTTTTTT
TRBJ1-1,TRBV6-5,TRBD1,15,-,CASSYAGTGNTEAFF,TGTGCCAGCAGTTACGCCGGGACAGGGAACACTGAAGCTTTCTTT
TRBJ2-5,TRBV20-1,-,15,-,CSASGGTIGEETQYF,TGCAGTGCTAGTGGCGGGACAATCGGGGAAGAGACCCAGTACTTC
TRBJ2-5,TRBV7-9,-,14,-,CASSLTERQETQYF,TGTGCCAGCAGCTTAACTGAGCGGCAAGAGACCCAGTACTTC
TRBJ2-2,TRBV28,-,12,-,CASFPNTGELFF,TGTGCCAGCTTCCCTAACACCGGGGAGCTGTTTTTT
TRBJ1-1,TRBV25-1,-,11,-,CASTGVTEAFF,TGTGCCAGCACGGGGGTCACTGAAGCTTTCTTT
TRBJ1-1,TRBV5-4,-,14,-,CASSLGSTNTEAFF,TGTGCCAGCAGCTTGGGCAGCACGAACACTGAAGCTTTCTTT
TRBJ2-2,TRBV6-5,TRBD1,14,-,CASRDRANTGELFF,TGTGCCAGCAGAGACAGGGCGAACACCGGGGAGCTGTTTTTT
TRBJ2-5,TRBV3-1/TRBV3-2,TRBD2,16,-,CASSQLAGSKTVTQYF,TGTGCCAGCAGCCAACTAGCGGGATCCAAGACTGTGACCCAGTACTTC
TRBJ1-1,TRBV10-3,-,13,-,CAISGGGHTEAFF,TGTGCCATCAGTGGGGGGGGACACACTGAAGCTTTCTTT
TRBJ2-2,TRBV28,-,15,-,CASTPGAGETGELFF,TGTGCCAGCACCCCGGGGGCGGGAGAAACCGGGGAGCTGTTTTTT
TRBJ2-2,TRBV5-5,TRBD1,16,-,CASIFRQGIKSGELFF,TGTGCCAGCATCTTCCGACAGGGGATAAAGTCCGGGGAGCTGTTTTTT
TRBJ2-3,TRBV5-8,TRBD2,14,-,CASSLGLAGDAQYF,TGTGCCAGCAGCTTGGGACTAGCGGGAGATGCGCAGTATTTT
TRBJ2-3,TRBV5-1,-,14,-,CASSLDPGTDTQYF,TGCGCCAGCAGCTTGGATCCGGGCACAGATACGCAGTATTTT